This TCR beta chain was profiled in a study of CD8 T cells in ankylosing spondylitis. The TCR beta libraries were generated through quantitative 5'-RACE incorporating molecular barcodes. TCRdb independently ran MiXCR on the 5' RACE reads; one entry per CDR3 protein. The sample carries 300,000 to 400,000 distinct CDR3 sequences, roughly 14% recorded once. This clonotype was seen a few times. Antigen specificity is unknown. Study-wide results and limits: A CD8+ phenotype characterized the disease-linked clones, which were relatively rare in peripheral blood. Some motif variants had been reported before (in reactive arthritis synovial fluid and blood). What seemed typical of ankylosing spondylitis blood was a TCR beta motif built from eight highly homologous variants.

The germline CDR1 and CDR2 sequences are SQVTM and ANQGSEA. V dropped 4 bases and J dropped 5; count of bases not matched to a gene: 10. The CDR3 covers 15 residues. The sample consisted of blood, either unsorted or a sorted T cell fraction (not recorded which). This TCR came from a male donor with ankylosing spondylitis or in good health (not recorded which). The chain couples TRBV29-1 to TRBJ2-5; TRBD2 matches 10 bases. CDR3 residues: CSVAGTSELGETQYF. The CDR3 nucleotides are TGCAGCGTTGCCGGGACTAGCGAGCTGGGGGAGACCCAGTACTTC.